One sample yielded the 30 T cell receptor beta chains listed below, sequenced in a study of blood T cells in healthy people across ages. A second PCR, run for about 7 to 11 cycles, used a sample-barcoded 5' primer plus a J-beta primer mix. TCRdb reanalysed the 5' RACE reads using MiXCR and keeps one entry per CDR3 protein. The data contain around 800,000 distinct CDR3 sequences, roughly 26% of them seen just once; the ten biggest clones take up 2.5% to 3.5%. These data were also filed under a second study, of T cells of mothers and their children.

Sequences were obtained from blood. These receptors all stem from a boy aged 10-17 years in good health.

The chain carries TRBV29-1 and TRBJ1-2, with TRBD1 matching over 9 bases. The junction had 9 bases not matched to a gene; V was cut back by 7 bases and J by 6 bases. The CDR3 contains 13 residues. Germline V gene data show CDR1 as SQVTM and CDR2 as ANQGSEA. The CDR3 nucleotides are TGCAGCGGGAGCCTGGGACAGGGAGATGGCTACACCTTC. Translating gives CSGSLGQGDGYTF.

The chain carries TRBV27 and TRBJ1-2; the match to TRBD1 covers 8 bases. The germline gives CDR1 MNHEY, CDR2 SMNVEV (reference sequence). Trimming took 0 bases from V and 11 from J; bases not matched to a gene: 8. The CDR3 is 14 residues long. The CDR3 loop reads CASSLSLGQEKYTF. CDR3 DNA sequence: TGTGCCAGCAGTTTATCGCTGGGACAGGAAAAATACACCTTC.

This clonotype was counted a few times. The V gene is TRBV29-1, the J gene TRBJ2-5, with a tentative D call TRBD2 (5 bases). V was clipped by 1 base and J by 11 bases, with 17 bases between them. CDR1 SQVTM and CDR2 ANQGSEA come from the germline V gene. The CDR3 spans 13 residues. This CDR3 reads CSVEAQDRGEQYF. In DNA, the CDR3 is TGCAGCGTTGAAGCGCAGGACCGGGGAGAGCAGTACTTC.

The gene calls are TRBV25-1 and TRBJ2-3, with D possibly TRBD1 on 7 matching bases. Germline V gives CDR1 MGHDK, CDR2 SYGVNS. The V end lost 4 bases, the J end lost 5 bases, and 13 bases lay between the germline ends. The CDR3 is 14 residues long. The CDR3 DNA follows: TGTGCCAGCAGTGCCAGGGGGGAAGTAGATACGCAGTATTTT. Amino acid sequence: CASSARGEVDTQYF.

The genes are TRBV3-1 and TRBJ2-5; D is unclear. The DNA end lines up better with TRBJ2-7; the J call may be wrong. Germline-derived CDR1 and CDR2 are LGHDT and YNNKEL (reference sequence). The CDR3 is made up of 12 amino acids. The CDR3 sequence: CASSHTVTEQYF. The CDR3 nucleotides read TGTGCCAGCAGCCATACAGTGACCGAGCAGTACTTC.

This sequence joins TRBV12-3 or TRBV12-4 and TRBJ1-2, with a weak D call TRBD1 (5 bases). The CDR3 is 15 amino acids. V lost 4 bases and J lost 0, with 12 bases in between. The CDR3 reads CASSSPWDPNYGYTF. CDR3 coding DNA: TGTGCCAGCAGTTCCCCCTGGGACCCTAACTATGGCTACACCTTC.

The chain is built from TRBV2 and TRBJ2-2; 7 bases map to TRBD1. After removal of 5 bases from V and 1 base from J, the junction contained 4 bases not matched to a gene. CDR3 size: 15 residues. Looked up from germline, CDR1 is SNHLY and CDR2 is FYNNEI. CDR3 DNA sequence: TGTGCCAGCAGTCAACAGGGGTTGAACACCGGGGAGCTGTTTTTT. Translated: CASSQQGLNTGELFF. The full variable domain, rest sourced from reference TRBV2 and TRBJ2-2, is EPEVTQTPSHQVTQMGQEVILRCVPISNHLYFYWYRQILGQKVEFLVSFYNNEISEKSEIFDDQFSVERPDGSNFTLKIRSTKLEDSAMYFCASSQQGLNTGELFFGEGSRLTVL.

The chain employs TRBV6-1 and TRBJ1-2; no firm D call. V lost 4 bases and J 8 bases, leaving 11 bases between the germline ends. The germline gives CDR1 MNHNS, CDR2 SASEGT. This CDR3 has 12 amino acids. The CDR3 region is CASSGSPGGYTF. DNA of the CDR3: TGTGCCAGCAGTGGTAGCCCGGGGGGCTACACCTTC.

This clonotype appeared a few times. CDR3 protein: CASSAMISQYF. The CDR3 DNA reads TGTGCCAGCAGCGCTATGATATCCCAGTACTTC. The chain combines TRBV7-9 with TRBJ2-5, with D unresolved. Germline values: CDR1 SEHNR, CDR2 FQNEAQ (reference sequence). The CDR3 has 11 residues. The ends were cut back, 5 bases at V and 9 bases at J, with 10 bases in the middle.

The CDR3 region has the DNA TGTGCCAGCAGCCAAGAGCAGGCTAATGAAAAACTGTTTTTT. This sequence encodes CASSQEQANEKLFF. The rearrangement joins TRBV4-2 to TRBJ1-4; D gene ambiguous. Germline CDR1 reads LGHNA; CDR2 reads YNFKEQ. CDR3 length: 14 amino acids. Trimming pared 0 bases from V and 3 bases from J, leaving 5 bases between.

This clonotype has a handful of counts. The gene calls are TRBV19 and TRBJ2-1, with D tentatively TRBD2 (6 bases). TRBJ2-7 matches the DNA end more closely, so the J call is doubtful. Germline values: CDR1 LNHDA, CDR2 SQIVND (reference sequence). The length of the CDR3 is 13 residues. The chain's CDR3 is CASSPAGLHEQYF. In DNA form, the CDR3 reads TGTGCCAGTTCCCCTGCGGGGCTCCACGAGCAGTACTTC.

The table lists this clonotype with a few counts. The DNA for the CDR3 is TGTGCCAGCAGTTCCTGGACAGAGATCTCTGGGGCCAACGTCCTGACTTTC. Amino acids: CASSSWTEISGANVLTF. The genes are TRBV12-3 or TRBV12-4 and TRBJ2-6, with D possibly TRBD1 on 6 matching bases. This CDR3 is 17 amino acids long. The V gene lost 4 bases and the J gene lost 0 bases, with 13 bases spanning the gap.

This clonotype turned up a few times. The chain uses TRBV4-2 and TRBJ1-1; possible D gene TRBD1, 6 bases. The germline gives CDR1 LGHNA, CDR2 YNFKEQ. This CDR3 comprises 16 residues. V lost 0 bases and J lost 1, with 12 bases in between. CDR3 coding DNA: TGTGCCAGCAGCCAAGAGTCCGGGACACCGAACACTGAAGCTTTCTTT. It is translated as CASSQESGTPNTEAFF.

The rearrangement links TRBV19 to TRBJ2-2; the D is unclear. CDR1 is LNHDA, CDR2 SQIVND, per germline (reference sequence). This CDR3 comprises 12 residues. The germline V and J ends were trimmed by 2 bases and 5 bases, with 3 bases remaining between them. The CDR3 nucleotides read TGTGCCAGTAGTATAAGGACCGGGGAGCTGTTTTTT. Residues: CASSIRTGELFF. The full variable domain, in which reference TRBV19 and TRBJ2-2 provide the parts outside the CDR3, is DGGITQSPKYLFRKEGQNVTLSCEQNLNHDAMYWYRQDPGQGLRLIYYSQIVNDFQKGDIAEGYSVSREKKESFPLTVTSAQKNPTAFYLCASSIRTGELFFGEGSRLTVL.

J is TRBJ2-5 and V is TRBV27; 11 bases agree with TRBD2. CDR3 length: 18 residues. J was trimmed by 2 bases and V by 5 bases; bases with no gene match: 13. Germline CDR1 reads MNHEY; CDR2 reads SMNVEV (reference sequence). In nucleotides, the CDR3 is TGTGCCAGCAGTACCAATTTGGCTAGCGGGGGGCCTCAAGAGACCCAGTACTTC. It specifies CASSTNLASGGPQETQYF.

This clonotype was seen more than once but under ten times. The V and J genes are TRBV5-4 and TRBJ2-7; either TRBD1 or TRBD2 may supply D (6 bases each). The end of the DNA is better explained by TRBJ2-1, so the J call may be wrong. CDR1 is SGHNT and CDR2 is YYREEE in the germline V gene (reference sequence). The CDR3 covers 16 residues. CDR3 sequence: CASSLVAWGAWDEQFF. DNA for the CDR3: TGTGCCAGCAGCTTGGTAGCCTGGGGGGCCTGGGATGAGCAGTTCTTC.

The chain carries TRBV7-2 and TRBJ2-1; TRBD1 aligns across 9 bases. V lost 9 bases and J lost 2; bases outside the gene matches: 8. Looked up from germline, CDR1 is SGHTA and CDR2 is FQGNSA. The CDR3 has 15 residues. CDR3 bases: TGTGCCAGTAGTTACGGGACAGGGACCTACAATGAGCAGTTCTTC. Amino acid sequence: CASSYGTGTYNEQFF.

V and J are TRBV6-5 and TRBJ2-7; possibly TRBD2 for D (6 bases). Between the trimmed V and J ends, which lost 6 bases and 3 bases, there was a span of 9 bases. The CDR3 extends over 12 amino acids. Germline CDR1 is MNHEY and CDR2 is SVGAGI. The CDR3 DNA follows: TGTGCCAGCAGAACTAGCAACTACGAGCAGTACTTC. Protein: CASRTSNYEQYF.

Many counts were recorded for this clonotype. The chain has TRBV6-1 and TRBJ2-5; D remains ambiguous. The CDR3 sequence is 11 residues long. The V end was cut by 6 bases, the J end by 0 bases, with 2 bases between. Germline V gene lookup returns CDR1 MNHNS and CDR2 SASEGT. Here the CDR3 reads CASRDQETQYF. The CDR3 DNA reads TGTGCCAGCAGGGACCAAGAGACCCAGTACTTC.

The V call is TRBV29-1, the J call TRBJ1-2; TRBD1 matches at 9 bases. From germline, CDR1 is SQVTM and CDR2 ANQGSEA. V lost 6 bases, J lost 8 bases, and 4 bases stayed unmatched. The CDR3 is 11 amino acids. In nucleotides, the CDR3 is TGCAGCGTGGAACAGGGGGCGGGCTACACCTTC. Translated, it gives CSVEQGAGYTF. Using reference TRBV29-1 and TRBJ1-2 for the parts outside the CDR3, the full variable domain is SAVISQKPSRDICQRGTSLTIQCQVDSQVTMMFWYRQQPGQSLTLIATANQGSEATYESGFVIDKFPISRPNLTFSTLTVSNMSPEDSSIYLCSVEQGAGYTFGSGTRLTVV.

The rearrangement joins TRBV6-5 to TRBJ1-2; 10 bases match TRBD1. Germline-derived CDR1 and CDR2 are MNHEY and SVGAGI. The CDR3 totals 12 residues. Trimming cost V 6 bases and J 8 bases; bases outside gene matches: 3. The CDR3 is CASRGTGEGYTF. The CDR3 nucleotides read TGTGCCAGCAGGGGGACAGGGGAAGGCTACACCTTC.

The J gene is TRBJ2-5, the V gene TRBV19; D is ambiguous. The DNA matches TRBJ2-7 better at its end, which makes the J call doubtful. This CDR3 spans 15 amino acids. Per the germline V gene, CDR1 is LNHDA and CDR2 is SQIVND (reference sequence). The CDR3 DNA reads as TGTGCCAGTACCATAAGTATTAGCTTATCCTACGAGCAGTACTTC. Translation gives CASTISISLSYEQYF.

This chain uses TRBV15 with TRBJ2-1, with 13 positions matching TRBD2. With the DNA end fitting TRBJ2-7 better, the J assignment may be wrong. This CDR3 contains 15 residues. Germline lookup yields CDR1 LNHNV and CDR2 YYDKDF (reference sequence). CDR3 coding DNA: TGTGCCACCAGCACCCGGACTAGCGGGGGTTACGAGCAGTACTTC. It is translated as CATSTRTSGGYEQYF.

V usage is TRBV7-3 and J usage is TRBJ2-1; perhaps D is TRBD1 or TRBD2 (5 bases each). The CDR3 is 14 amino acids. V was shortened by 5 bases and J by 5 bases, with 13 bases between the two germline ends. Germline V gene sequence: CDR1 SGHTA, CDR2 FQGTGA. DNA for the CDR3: TGTGCCAGCAGCCCCCCCGGGACCCACAATGAGCAGTTCTTC. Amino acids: CASSPPGTHNEQFF.

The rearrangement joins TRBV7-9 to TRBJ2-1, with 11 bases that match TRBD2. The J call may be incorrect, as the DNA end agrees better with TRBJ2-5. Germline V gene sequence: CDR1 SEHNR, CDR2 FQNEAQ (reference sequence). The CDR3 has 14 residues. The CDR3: CASSLSGTSGTQYF. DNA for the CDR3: TGTGCCAGCAGCTTATCCGGGACTAGCGGGACCCAGTACTTC.

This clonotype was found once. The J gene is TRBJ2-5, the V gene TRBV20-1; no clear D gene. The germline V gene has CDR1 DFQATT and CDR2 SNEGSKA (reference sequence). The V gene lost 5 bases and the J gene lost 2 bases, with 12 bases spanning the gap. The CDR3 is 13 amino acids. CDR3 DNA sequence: TGCAGTGCTGCCAGCGAGGTTCAAGAGACCCAGTACTTC. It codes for CSAASEVQETQYF.

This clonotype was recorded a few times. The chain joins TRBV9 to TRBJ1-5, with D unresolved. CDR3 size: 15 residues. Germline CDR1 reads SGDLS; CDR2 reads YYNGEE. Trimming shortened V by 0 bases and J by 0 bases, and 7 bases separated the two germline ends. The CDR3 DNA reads TGTGCCAGCAGCGTAGCGGGTTATAGCAATCAGCCCCAGCATTTT. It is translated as CASSVAGYSNQPQHF.

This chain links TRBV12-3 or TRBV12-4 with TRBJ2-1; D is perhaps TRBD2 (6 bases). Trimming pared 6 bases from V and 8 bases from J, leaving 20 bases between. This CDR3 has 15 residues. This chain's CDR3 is CASSLGGKGGDEQFF. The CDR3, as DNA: TGTGCCAGCAGCCTCGGAGGGAAAGGAGGCGATGAGCAGTTCTTC.

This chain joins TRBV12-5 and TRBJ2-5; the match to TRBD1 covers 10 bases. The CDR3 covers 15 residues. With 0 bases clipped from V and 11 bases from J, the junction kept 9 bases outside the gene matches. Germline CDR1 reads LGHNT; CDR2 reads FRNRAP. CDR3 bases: TGTGCTAGTGGTTTGGTACTGGGACAGGGGTCGGAGCAGTACTTC. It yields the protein CASGLVLGQGSEQYF.

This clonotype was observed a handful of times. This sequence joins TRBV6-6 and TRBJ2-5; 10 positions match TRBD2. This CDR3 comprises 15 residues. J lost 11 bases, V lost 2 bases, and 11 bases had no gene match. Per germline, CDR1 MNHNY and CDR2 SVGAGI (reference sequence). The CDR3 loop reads CASSYKRGGPSEQYF. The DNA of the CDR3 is TGTGCCAGCAGTTACAAGCGGGGGGGCCCAAGTGAGCAGTACTTC.